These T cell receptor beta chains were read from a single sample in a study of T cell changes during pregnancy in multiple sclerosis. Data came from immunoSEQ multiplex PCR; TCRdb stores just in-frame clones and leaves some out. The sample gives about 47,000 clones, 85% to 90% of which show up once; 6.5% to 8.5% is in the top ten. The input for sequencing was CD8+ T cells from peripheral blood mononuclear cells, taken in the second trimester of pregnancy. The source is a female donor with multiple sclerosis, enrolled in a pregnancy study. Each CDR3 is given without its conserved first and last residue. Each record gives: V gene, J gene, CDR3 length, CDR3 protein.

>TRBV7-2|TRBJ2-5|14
ASRQIGDRPLETQY
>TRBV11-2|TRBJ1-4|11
ATRETGDEKLF
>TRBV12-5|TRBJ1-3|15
ASADDRVGFFGNTIY
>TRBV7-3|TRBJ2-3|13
ASSPSRGDRDTQY
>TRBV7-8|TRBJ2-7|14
ASSLDLGTGVYEQY
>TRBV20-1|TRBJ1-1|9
SVDRVPEAF
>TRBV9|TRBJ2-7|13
ASSVAGGVTYEQY
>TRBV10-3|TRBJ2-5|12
AIKGGGGKETQY
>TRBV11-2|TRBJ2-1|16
ASSLEGTGGFWDNEQF
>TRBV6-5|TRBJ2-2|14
ASSFPTSGGAGELF
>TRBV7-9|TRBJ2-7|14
ASSLLGGGRGNEQY
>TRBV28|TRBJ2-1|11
ASINLGYNEQF
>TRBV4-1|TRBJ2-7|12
ASSLRAVSYEQY
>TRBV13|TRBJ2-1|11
ASRYGNYNEQF
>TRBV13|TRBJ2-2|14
ASSIDPGQYTGELF
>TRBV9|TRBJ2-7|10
ASSVIEGEQY
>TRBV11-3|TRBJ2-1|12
ASSLGVGGNEQF
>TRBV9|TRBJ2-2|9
ASSDSGELF
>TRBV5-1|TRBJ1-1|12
ASSLQGVSTEAF
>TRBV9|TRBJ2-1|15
ASSGSRDRGLGNEQF
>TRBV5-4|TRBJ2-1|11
ASSFQGDNEQF
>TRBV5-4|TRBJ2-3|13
ASSLDTGWEDTQY
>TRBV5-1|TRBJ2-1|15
ASSLEPRDRGLDEQF
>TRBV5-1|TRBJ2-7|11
ASSGGNYYEQY
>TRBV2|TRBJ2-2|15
ASSEWSSGANTGELF
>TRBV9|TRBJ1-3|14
ASSAEGQGLGNTIY
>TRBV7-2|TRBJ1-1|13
ASRQGGLPNTEAF
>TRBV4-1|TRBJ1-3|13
ASSQESATGNTIY
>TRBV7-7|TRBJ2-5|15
ASSWGQGLIGQETQY
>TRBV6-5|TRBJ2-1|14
ASSYSGGGSYNEQF
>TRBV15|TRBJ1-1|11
ATSGQDYTEAF
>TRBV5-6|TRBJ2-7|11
ASSPPGSYEQY
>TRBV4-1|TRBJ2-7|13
ASSQVAQGVDEQY